This entry lists 13 T cell receptor beta chains sequenced from one sample in a study of T cell responses to AZD1222 COVID-19 vaccine. Here immunoSEQ multiplex PCR was the method, and the copy in TCRdb shows in-frame clones only, minus some. This table has 65,000 to 95,000 clones, approximately 83% appearing once. The starting material was peripheral blood, obtained 28 days after the second AZD1222 dose. These receptors all stem from an adult who received the AZD1222 COVID-19 vaccine.

This chain links TRBV7-2 with TRBJ1-2; maybe TRBD1 (6 bases). This CDR3 comprises 14 residues. Trimming took 2 bases from V and 4 from J, leaving 11 bases between them. Germline-derived CDR1 and CDR2 are SGHTA and FQGNSA. CDR3 sequence reads: CASSLMGDTYGYTF. CDR3 in DNA: TGTGCCAGCAGCTTAATGGGGGACACCTATGGCTACACCTTC.

This rearrangement joins TRBV20-1 to TRBJ2-1, with D uncertain. The CDR3 has 14 amino acids. Trimming left V 3 bases short and J 0 bases short, with 9 bases between. Per germline, CDR1 DFQATT and CDR2 SNEGSKA (reference sequence). The CDR3 loop reads CSASDWSSYNEQFF. In nucleotides, the CDR3 is TGCAGTGCTAGTGACTGGAGCTCCTACAATGAGCAGTTCTTC.

V and J are TRBV3-1 (or the pseudogene TRBV3-2) and TRBJ2-5; 7 nucleotides line up with TRBD2. CDR1 and CDR2 from the germline V gene are LGHDT and YNNKEL (reference sequence). CDR3 length: 16 residues. The V segment lost 1 base and the J segment 5 bases; nucleotides outside the gene matches: 10. CDR3 amino acids: CASSQGYGLGWETQYF. CDR3 bases: TGTGCCAGCAGCCAAGGGTATGGACTAGGATGGGAGACCCAGTACTTC.

The rearrangement joins TRBV27 to TRBJ2-5; no firm D call. The CDR3 spans 13 residues. Trimming cost V 6 bases and J 1 base, with 9 bases left between them. Per the germline V gene, CDR1 is MNHEY and CDR2 is SMNVEV (reference sequence). The CDR3 loop reads CASSRRPQETQYF. DNA of the CDR3: TGTGCCAGCAGCCGCCGCCCCCAAGAGACCCAGTACTTC.

This rearrangement joins TRBV2 to TRBJ2-3; perhaps D is TRBD1 or TRBD2 (6 bases each). Trimming removed 8 bases from V and 4 bases from J, with 16 bases in between. The germline V gene encodes CDR1 SNHLY and CDR2 FYNNEI. The CDR3 is 14 residues long. CDR3 residues: CASGGRASSDTQYF. CDR3 nucleotide sequence: TGTGCCAGCGGGGGGCGGGCGAGTTCAGATACGCAGTATTTT.

This clone has more than one count but fewer than ten. The rearrangement links TRBV12-3 or TRBV12-4 to TRBJ2-5; D unclear. Between the trimmed V and J ends, which lost 1 base and 3 bases, there was a span of 0 bases. The CDR3 contains 11 residues. The CDR3 protein is CASSLEETQYF. For the CDR3, the DNA is TGTGCCAGCAGTTTAGAAGAGACCCAGTACTTC.

This chain connects TRBV9 to TRBJ2-3; D not resolved. The CDR3 length is 18 residues. Germline V gene data show CDR1 as SGDLS and CDR2 as YYNGEE. V was cut by 3 bases and J by 0 bases, with 20 bases left in between. This CDR3 reads CASSAPRQPFHSTDTQYF. The CDR3 nucleotides read TGTGCCAGCAGCGCACCCAGACAACCGTTCCATAGCACAGATACGCAGTATTTT.

The gene calls are TRBV29-1 and TRBJ1-1; D is unclear. The V gene's germline CDR1 is SQVTM and CDR2 ANQGSEA. Trimming pared 5 bases from V and 1 base from J, leaving 8 bases between. This CDR3 comprises 12 residues. The CDR3 DNA follows: TGCAGCGTTTGCCCCCCGAACACTGAAGCTTTCTTT. Translated, it gives CSVCPPNTEAFF.

The chain employs TRBV28 and TRBJ1-1; D uncertain. The germline CDR1 and CDR2 sequences are MDHEN and SYDVKM. This CDR3 comprises 11 residues. The V gene lost 5 bases and the J gene lost 5 bases, with 6 bases spanning the gap. The DNA for the CDR3 is TGTGCCAGCAGTGTGAGGACTGAAGCTTTCTTT. Its translation: CASSVRTEAFF.

The V call is TRBV5-4, the J call TRBJ2-7, with TRBD2 matching 11 bases. CDR3 length: 15 amino acids. CDR1 and CDR2 from the germline V gene are SGHNT and YYREEE (reference sequence). After removal of 1 base from V and 7 bases from J, the junction contained 7 bases not matched to a gene. CDR3 sequence reads: CASSLSLAGGEEQYF. In DNA form, the CDR3 reads TGTGCCAGCAGCTTGTCCCTAGCGGGGGGAGAAGAGCAGTACTTC. Based on the CDR3 plus reference TRBV5-4 and TRBJ2-7, the full variable domain is ETGVTQSPTHLIKTRGQQVTLRCSSQSGHNTVSWYQQALGQGPQFIFQYYREEENGRGNFPPRFSGLQFPNYSSELNVNALELDDSALYLCASSLSLAGGEEQYFGPGTRLTVT.

This sequence joins TRBV18 and TRBJ2-7; 12 nucleotides match TRBD1. The CDR3 has 16 amino acids. The junction had 7 bases not matched to a gene; V was cut back by 5 bases and J by 2 bases. Germline CDR1 KGHSH, CDR2 LQKENI. CDR3 region: CASSVGDRGRTYEQYF. Here the CDR3 DNA reads TGTGCCAGCTCAGTTGGGGACAGGGGGCGAACCTACGAGCAGTACTTC.

J is TRBJ1-5 and V is TRBV28; TRBD1 matches at 11 bases. The germline CDR1 and CDR2 sequences are MDHEN and SYDVKM. V shed 6 bases and J 3 bases; nucleotides not matched to a gene: 4. This CDR3 spans 15 amino acids. The CDR3 DNA sequence: TGTGCCAGCAGGACGGGACAGGGGGTCAATCAGCCCCAGCATTTT. Translated: CASRTGQGVNQPQHF.

The chain links TRBV4-1 to TRBJ2-1; a weak D match, TRBD1 (5 bases). Germline V gene sequence: CDR1 MGHRA, CDR2 YSYEKL. V dropped 3 bases and J dropped 2 bases, with 8 bases sitting between them. The CDR3 is 14 residues long. The CDR3 nucleotides read TGCGCCAGCAGCCACGACAGCACCTACAATGAGCAGTTCTTC. Its translation: CASSHDSTYNEQFF.